Listed below are T cell receptor beta chains from one sample, sequenced in a study of shared clonotypes between healthy human individuals. Using immunoSEQ multiplex PCR, the repertoire was profiled, and TCRdb retains in-frame clones only, with some absent. This sample has roughly 1.5 million clones; under 99% occur once, and the top ten carry 0.45%. Sequencing was carried out using naive CD4+ T cells sorted from blood. The receptors were sampled from a man younger than 45 in good health. CDR3s include the opening cysteine and the closing phenylalanine or tryptophan. Fields, in order: clone size, J gene, V gene, D gene, CDR3 protein, CDR3 DNA. The D gene is left open where the match is weak. Some rows mark clone size as missing; the rest say once, few, many or name a class of expanded clone.

clone_size: -
j_call: TRBJ1-1
v_call: TRBV19
d_call: -
cdr3_aa: CASSMYGENTEAFF
cdr3_nt: TGTGCCAGTAGTATGTACGGAGAGAACACTGAAGCTTTCTTT

clone_size: -
j_call: TRBJ2-3
v_call: TRBV19
d_call: -
cdr3_aa: CASSIDSTDTQYF
cdr3_nt: TGTGCCAGTAGTATAGATAGCACAGATACGCAGTATTTT

clone_size: -
j_call: TRBJ2-2
v_call: TRBV10-1
d_call: TRBD1
cdr3_aa: CASRAGGTGELFF
cdr3_nt: TGCGCCAGCAGGGCAGGGGGTACCGGGGAGCTGTTTTTT

clone_size: -
j_call: TRBJ2-2
v_call: TRBV9
d_call: -
cdr3_aa: CASSVGPGWTGELFF
cdr3_nt: TGTGCCAGCAGCGTAGGACCAGGTTGGACCGGGGAGCTGTTTTTT

clone_size: -
j_call: TRBJ1-2
v_call: TRBV18
d_call: -
cdr3_aa: CASSRQGGDYGYTF
cdr3_nt: TGTGCCAGCTCACGCCAGGGTGGAGATTATGGCTACACCTTC

clone_size: -
j_call: TRBJ2-1
v_call: TRBV4-3
d_call: TRBD2
cdr3_aa: CASSQDANSGAYNEQFF
cdr3_nt: TGCGCCAGCAGCCAGGACGCAAATAGCGGGGCTTACAATGAGCAGTTCTTC

clone_size: once
j_call: TRBJ2-3
v_call: TRBV5-1
d_call: TRBD2
cdr3_aa: CASSLEGLATDTQYF
cdr3_nt: TGCGCCAGCAGCTTGGAGGGACTAGCTACAGATACGCAGTATTTT

clone_size: -
j_call: TRBJ1-2
v_call: TRBV4-3
d_call: TRBD1
cdr3_aa: CASRRDSLDYGYTF
cdr3_nt: TGCGCCAGCCGGCGGGACAGCCTAGACTATGGCTACACCTTC

clone_size: -
j_call: TRBJ2-5
v_call: TRBV10-3
d_call: TRBD2
cdr3_aa: CATREASGRALETQYF
cdr3_nt: TGTGCCACGAGGGAGGCAAGCGGGAGGGCCTTGGAGACCCAGTACTTC

clone_size: -
j_call: TRBJ2-3
v_call: TRBV7-9
d_call: TRBD2
cdr3_aa: CASSPVGWGGGLTDTQYF
cdr3_nt: TGTGCCAGCAGCCCAGTGGGTTGGGGCGGGGGACTCACAGATACGCAGTATTTT

clone_size: -
j_call: TRBJ2-1
v_call: TRBV29-1
d_call: -
cdr3_aa: CSVPQPWLEDEQFF
cdr3_nt: TGCAGCGTCCCCCAGCCATGGCTAGAAGACGAGCAGTTCTTC